The 3 T cell receptor beta chains in this list originate from one sample, sequenced in a study of blood T cell repertoires in COVID-19. TCRdb keeps only in-frame clones here, not all; method: immunoSEQ multiplex PCR. The sample contains hundreds of thousands of clones, 86% of which appear only once. Specimen: PBMCs or T cells enriched from blood (not recorded which). The receptors stem from a woman between 45 and 65 years old who had recovered from COVID-19.

Remarks on this clone: Other DNA sequences from this sample encode an identical CDR3 as well. The V and J genes are TRBV19 and TRBJ1-2; TRBD1 aligns across 7 bases. Germline CDR1 is LNHDA and CDR2 is SQIVND (reference sequence). The CDR3 is made up of 11 amino acids. The trim removed 7 bases at V and 5 bases at J, leaving 1 base unmatched. CDR3 bases: TGTGCCAGTACGGACAGGTATGGCTACACCTTC. It specifies CASTDRYGYTF.

CDR3: CASSYYRTSNEQYF. The CDR3 DNA reads TGTGCCAGCAGTTACTATCGGACTAGCAACGAGCAGTACTTC. This chain uses TRBV6-5 with TRBJ2-7, with 8 bases lining up with TRBD2. The trim removed 1 base at V and 5 bases at J, leaving 4 bases unmatched. Germline assignment: CDR1 MNHEY and CDR2 SVGAGI. The CDR3 extends over 14 amino acids.

The chain links TRBV10-3 to TRBJ2-7, with 7 bases matching TRBD1. Germline lookup yields CDR1 ENHRY and CDR2 SYGVKD. The trim removed 10 bases at V and 1 base at J, leaving 7 bases unmatched. There are 13 residues in the CDR3. CDR3 residues: CATGTAMSYEQYF. CDR3 sequence (DNA): TGTGCCACGGGGACAGCGATGTCCTACGAGCAGTACTTC.